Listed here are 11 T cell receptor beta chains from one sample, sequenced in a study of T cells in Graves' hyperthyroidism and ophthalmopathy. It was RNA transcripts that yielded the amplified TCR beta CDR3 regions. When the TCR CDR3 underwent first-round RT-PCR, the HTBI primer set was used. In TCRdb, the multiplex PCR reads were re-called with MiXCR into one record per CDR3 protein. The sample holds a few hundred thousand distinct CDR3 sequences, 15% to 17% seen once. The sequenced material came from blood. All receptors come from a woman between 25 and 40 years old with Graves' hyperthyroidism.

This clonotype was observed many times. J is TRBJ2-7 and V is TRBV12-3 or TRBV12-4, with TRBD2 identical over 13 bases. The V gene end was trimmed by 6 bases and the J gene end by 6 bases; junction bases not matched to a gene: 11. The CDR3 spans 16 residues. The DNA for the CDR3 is TGTGCCAGCAGCCAACCGACTAGCGGGAGGAAAATCGAGCAGTACTTC. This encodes CASSQPTSGRKIEQYF.

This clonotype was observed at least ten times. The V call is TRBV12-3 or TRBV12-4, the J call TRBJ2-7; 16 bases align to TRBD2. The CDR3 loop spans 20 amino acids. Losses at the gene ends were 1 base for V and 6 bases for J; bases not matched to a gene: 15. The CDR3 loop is CASSLGGPGTSGRALGEQYF. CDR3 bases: TGTGCCAGCAGTTTAGGGGGACCCGGGACTAGCGGGAGGGCCCTTGGCGAGCAGTACTTC.

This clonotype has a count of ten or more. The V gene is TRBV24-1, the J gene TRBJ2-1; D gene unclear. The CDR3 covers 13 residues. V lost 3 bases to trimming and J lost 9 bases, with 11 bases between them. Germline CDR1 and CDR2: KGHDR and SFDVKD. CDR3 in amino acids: CATSDQIPGEQFF. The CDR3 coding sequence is TGTGCCACCAGTGATCAGATTCCGGGTGAGCAGTTCTTC.

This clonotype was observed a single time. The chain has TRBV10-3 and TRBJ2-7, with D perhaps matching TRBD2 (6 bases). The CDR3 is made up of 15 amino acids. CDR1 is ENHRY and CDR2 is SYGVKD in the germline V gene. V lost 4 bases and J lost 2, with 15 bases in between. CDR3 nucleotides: TGTGCCATCAGTGGAGCCCGGGACTCGGCCTACGAGCAGTACTTC. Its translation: CAISGARDSAYEQYF.

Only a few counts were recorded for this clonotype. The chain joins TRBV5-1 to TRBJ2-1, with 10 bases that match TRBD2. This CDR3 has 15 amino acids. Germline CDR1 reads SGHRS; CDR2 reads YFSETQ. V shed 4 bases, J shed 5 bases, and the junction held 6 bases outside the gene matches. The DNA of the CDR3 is TGCGCCAGCAGCATGCGGACTAGCGGAGACAATGAGCAGTTCTTC. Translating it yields CASSMRTSGDNEQFF.

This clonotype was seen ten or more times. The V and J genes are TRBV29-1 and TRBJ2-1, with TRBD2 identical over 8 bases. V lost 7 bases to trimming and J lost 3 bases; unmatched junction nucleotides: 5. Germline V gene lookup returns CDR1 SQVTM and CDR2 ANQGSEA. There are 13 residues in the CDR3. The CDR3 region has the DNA TGCAGCGGACATAGCGGGGTCTACAATGAGCAGTTCTTC. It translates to CSGHSGVYNEQFF.

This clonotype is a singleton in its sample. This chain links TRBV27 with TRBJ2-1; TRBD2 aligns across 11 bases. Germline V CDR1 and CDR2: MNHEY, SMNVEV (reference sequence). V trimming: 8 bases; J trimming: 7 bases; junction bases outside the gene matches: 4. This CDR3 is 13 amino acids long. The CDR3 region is CASYSGRANEQFF. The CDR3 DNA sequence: TGTGCCAGCTATAGCGGGAGGGCTAATGAGCAGTTCTTC.

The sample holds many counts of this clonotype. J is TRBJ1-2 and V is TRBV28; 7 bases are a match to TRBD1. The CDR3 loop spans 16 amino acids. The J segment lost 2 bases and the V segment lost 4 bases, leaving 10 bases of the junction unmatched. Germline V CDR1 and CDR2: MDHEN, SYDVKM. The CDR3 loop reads CASSSKTGTENYGYTF. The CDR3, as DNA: TGTGCCAGCAGTTCCAAGACAGGGACAGAGAACTATGGCTACACCTTC.

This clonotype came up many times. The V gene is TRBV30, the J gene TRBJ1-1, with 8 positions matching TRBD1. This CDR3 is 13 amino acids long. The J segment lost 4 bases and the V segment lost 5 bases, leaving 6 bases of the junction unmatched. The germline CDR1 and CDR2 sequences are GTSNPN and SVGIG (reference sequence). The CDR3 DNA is TGTGCCTGGGCACAGGGGGTTGGCACTGAAGCTTTCTTT. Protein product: CAWAQGVGTEAFF.

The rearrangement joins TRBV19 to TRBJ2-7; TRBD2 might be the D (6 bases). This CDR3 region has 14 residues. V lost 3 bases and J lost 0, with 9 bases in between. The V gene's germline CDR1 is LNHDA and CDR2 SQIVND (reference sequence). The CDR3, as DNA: TGTGCCAGTAGTATCACAGCGGGCTCCTACGAGCAGTACTTC. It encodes CASSITAGSYEQYF.

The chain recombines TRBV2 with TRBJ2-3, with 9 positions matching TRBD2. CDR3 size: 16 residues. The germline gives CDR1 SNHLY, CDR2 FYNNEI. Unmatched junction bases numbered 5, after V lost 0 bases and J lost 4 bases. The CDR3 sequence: CASSEAAREGADTQYF. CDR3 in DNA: TGTGCCAGCAGTGAAGCGGCGCGGGAGGGCGCAGATACGCAGTATTTT.